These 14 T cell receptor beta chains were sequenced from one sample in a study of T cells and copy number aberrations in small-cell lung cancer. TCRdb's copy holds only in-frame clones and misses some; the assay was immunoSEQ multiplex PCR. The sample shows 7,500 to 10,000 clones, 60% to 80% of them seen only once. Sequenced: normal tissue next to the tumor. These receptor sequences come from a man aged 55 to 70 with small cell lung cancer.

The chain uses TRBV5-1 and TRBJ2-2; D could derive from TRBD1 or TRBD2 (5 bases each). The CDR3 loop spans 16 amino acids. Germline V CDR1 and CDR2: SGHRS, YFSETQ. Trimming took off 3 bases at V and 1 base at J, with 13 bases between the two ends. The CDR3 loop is CASSSGPRKNTGELFF. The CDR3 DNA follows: TGCGCCAGCAGCTCGGGACCCCGGAAGAACACCGGGGAGCTGTTTTTT. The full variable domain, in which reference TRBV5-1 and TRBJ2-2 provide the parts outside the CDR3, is KAGVTQTPRYLIKTRGQQVTLSCSPISGHRSVSWYQQTPGQGLQFLFEYFSETQRNKGNFPGRFSGRQFSNSRSEMNVSTLELGDSALYLCASSSGPRKNTGELFFGEGSRLTVL.

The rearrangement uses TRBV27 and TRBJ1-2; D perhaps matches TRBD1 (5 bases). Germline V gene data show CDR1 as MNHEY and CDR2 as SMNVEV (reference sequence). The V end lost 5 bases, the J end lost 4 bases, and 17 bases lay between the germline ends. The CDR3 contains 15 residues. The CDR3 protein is CASSPSGTVRYGYTF. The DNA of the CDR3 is TGTGCCAGCAGTCCATCCGGGACTGTTCGCTATGGCTACACCTTC.

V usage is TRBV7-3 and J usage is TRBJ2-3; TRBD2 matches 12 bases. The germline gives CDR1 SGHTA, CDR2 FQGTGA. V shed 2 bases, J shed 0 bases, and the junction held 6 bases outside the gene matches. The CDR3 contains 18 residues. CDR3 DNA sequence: TGTGCCAGCAGCTTAGGAGCCGGGACTAGCGGGAGCACAGATACGCAGTATTTT. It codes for CASSLGAGTSGSTDTQYF.

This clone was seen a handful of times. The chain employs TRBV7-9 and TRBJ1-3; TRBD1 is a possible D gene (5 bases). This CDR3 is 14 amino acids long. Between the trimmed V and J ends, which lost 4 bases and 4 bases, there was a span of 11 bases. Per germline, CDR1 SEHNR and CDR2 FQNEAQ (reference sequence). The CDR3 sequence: CASSSGTRGNTIYF. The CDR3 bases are TGTGCCAGCAGCTCGGGGACGAGGGGAAACACCATATATTTT.

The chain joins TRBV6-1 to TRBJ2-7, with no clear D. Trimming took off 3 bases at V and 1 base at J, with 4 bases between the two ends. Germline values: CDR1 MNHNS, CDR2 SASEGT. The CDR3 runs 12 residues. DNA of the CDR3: TGTGCCAGCAGTGAGAGATCCTACGAGCAGTACTTC. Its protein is CASSERSYEQYF.

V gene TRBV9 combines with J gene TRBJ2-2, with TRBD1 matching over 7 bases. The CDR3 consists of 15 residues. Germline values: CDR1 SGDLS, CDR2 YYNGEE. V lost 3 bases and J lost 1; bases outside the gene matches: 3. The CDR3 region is CASSARTGNTGELFF. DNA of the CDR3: TGTGCCAGCAGCGCGCGGACAGGGAACACCGGGGAGCTGTTTTTT. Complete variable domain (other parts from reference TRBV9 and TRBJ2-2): DSGVTQTPKHLITATGQRVTLRCSPRSGDLSVYWYQQSLDQGLQFLIQYYNGEERAKGNILERFSAQQFPDLHSELNLSSLELGDSALYFCASSARTGNTGELFFGEGSRLTVL.

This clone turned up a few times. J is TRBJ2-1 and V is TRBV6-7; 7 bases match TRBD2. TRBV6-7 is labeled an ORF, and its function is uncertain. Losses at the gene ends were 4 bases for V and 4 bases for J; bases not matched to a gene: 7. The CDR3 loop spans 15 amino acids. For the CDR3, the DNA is TGTGCCAGCAGTTCGAGCGGGGCGTGTTACAATGAGCAGTTCTTC. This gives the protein CASSSSGACYNEQFF.

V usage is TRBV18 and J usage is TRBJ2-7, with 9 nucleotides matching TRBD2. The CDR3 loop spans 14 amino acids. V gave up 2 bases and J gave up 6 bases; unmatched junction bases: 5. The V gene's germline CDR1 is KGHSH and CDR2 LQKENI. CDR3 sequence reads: CASSPGTSKAEQYF. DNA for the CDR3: TGTGCCAGCTCACCAGGGACTAGCAAGGCCGAGCAGTACTTC.

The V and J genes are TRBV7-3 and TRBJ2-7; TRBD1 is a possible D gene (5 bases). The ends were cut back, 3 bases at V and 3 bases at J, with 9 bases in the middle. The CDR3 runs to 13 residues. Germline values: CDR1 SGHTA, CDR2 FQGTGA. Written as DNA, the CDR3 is TGTGCCAGCAGCTTGGGGCCAGACTACGAGCAGTACTTC. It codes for CASSLGPDYEQYF.

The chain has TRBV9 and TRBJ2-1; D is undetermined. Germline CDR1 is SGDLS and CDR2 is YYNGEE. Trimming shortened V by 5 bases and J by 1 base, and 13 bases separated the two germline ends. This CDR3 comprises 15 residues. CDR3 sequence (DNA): TGTGCCAGCAGTCTTGCCCCCGGATCCTACAATGAGCAGTTCTTC. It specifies CASSLAPGSYNEQFF.

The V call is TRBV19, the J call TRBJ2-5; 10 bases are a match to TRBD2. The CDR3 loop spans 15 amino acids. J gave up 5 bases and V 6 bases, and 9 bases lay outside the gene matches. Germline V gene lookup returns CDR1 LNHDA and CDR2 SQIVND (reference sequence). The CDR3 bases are TGTGCCAGTAGCTATAGCGGGAGGATTGAGGAGACCCAGTACTTC. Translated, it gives CASSYSGRIEETQYF.

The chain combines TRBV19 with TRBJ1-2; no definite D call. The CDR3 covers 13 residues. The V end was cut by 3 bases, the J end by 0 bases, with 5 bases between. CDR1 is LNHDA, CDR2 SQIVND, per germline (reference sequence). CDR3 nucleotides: TGTGCCAGTAGTATGAGGACTAACTATGGCTACACCTTC. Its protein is CASSMRTNYGYTF. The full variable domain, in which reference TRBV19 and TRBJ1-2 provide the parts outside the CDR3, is DGGITQSPKYLFRKEGQNVTLSCEQNLNHDAMYWYRQDPGQGLRLIYYSQIVNDFQKGDIAEGYSVSREKKESFPLTVTSAQKNPTAFYLCASSMRTNYGYTFGSGTRLTVV.

The CDR3 DNA is TGTGCCAGCAGGGGATTGGGACAGGGTGTGCAGCCCCAGCATTTT. The encoded protein is CASRGLGQGVQPQHF. V gene TRBV2 combines with J gene TRBJ1-5; 9 bases fit TRBD1. The V segment lost 6 bases and the J segment 7 bases; nucleotides outside the gene matches: 10. Germline V lookup: CDR1 SNHLY, CDR2 FYNNEI. The CDR3 totals 15 residues.

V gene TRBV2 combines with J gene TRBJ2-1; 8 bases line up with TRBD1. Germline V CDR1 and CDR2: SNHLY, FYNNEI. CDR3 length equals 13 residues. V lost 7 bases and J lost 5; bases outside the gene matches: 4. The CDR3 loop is CASTTGENNEQFF. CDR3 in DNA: TGTGCCAGCACGACAGGGGAAAACAATGAGCAGTTCTTC.